This T cell receptor (beta chain) was recovered during a study of blood T cell repertoires in COVID-19. Study-level information: PBMCs, B-cell-depleted T cells, or T cells were the source of the cDNA or gDNA that made up the material.

Germline assignment: CDR1 SEHNR and CDR2 FQNEAQ (reference sequence). This CDR3 region has 15 residues. V gave up 2 bases and J gave up 4 bases; unmatched junction bases: 8. Clones were sequenced by immunoSEQ multiplex PCR, and TCRdb holds only the in-frame ones, with some missing. Of some 190,000 clones listed, 70% to 80% are singletons. The chain has TRBV7-9 and TRBJ2-7; 7 nucleotides match TRBD1. The material sequenced was peripheral blood. This TCR was recovered from a woman aged 50 to 60 with acute or convalescent COVID-19. The CDR3 region has the DNA TGTGCCAGCAGCTTATTAACGGGACAGCATTACGAGCAGTACTTC. It specifies CASSLLTGQHYEQYF.